This is a list of T cell receptor beta chains from one sample in a study of regulatory T cells in long-lasting Graves disease. TCRdb re-called the multiplex PCR reads with MiXCR, one entry per CDR3 protein. The table shows 400,000 to 450,000 distinct CDR3 sequences, with 20% to 30% occurring only once. The input for sequencing was peripheral blood mononuclear cells (PBMCs), taken when the disease was refractory, from a patient treated with antithyroid drugs. These receptors all come from a female donor with Graves disease. CDR3s include the opening cysteine and the closing phenylalanine or tryptophan. D genes are given only for firm matches. Part of the rows lack a size; the others show once, few, many or a class for expanded clones.

j_gene | d_gene | abundance | v_gene | CDR3nt | CDR3aa
TRBJ1-2 | - | many | TRBV6-2/TRBV6-3 | TGTGCCAGCAGTTCCGACAGGAGCCAACGATACGCCTATGGCTACACCTTC | CASSSDRSQRYAYGYTF
TRBJ1-1 | - | - | TRBV30 | TGTGCCTGGAGTGTAAAGGGTTCGGGAACTGAAGCTTTCTTT | CAWSVKGSGTEAFF
TRBJ1-2 | - | - | TRBV3-1 | TGTGCCAGCAGCCAAGATCTGGCGACCGGGTCATTGAGCGGCTACACCTTC | CASSQDLATGSLSGYTF
TRBJ1-2 | - | - | TRBV19 | TGTGCCAGTACCGGCAACAAGGGCTACACCTTC | CASTGNKGYTF
TRBJ2-2 | TRBD2 | few | TRBV28 | TGTGCCAGCAGTTTGTTGGGGACTAGAAGCACCGGGGAGCTGTTTTTT | CASSLLGTRSTGELFF
TRBJ2-2 | - | - | TRBV18 | TGTGCCAGCTCATTCGGGACACCGAACACCGGGGAGCTGTTTTTT | CASSFGTPNTGELFF
TRBJ1-3 | TRBD1 | few | TRBV20-1 | TGCAGTGCTAGCCAGGGGGCTTTTGGAAACACCATATATTTT | CSASQGAFGNTIYF
TRBJ2-7 | TRBD2 | - | TRBV5-1 | TGCGCCAGCAGCCGGACTAGCCTCGGGGAGCAGTACTTC | CASSRTSLGEQYF
TRBJ1-2 | TRBD1 | few | TRBV20-1 | TGCAGTGCTAGACCTCGGGGGACAGTGACTAACTATGGCTACACCTTC | CSARPRGTVTNYGYTF
TRBJ2-2 | TRBD1 | - | TRBV24-1 | TGTGCCACCAGTGATTACAGGGGGCGGACCGGGGAGCTGTTTTTT | CATSDYRGRTGELFF
TRBJ2-7 | - | - | TRBV5-1 | TGCGCCAGCAGCTTGGATCAGGGAGGCTACGAGCAGTACTTC | CASSLDQGGYEQYF
TRBJ2-7 | - | few | TRBV6-1 | TGTGCCAGCAACCCCCCAGGGCCCTCCTACGAGCAGTACTTC | CASNPPGPSYEQYF
TRBJ2-7 | - | few | TRBV27 | TGTGCCAGCAAATTCGGGACGGGCCCTTACGAGCAGTACTTC | CASKFGTGPYEQYF
TRBJ1-2 | - | many | TRBV6-5 | TGTGCCAGCAGTTACGCCGGTGGGGGCTATGGCTACACCTTC | CASSYAGGGYGYTF
TRBJ1-3 | - | - | TRBV2 | TGTGCCAGCAAATCCGAGGACCACCGCTTCTCTGGAAACACCATATATTTT | CASKSEDHRFSGNTIYF
TRBJ2-2 | - | few | TRBV6-5 | TGTGCCAGCAGTTACTCCCCCGGGACATTGAACACCGGGGAGCTGTTTTTT | CASSYSPGTLNTGELFF
TRBJ2-7 | - | many | TRBV2 | TGTGCCAGCAGTGTCATGAACGAGCAGTACTTC | CASSVMNEQYF
TRBJ2-7 | - | few | TRBV30 | TGTGCCTGCACCAGGGTCGAATTAAGGTACGAGCAGTACTTC | CACTRVELRYEQYF
TRBJ2-5 | - | - | TRBV20-1 | TGCAGTGCTAGAGTGGCAGGGGAGACCCAGTACTTC | CSARVAGETQYF
TRBJ1-1 | - | - | TRBV6-2/TRBV6-3 | TGTGCCAGCAGTTATACCGGAGACACTGAAGCTTTCTTT | CASSYTGDTEAFF
TRBJ2-2 | TRBD2 | - | TRBV11-2 | TGTGCCAGCAGAATGGGACTAGCGGACACCGGGGAGCTGTTTTTT | CASRMGLADTGELFF
TRBJ2-2 | - | many | TRBV7-8 | TGTGCCAGCAGCATCCACGGGGCTGGGGAGCTGTTTTTT | CASSIHGAGELFF
TRBJ1-4 | - | few | TRBV9 | TGTGCCAGCAGCCCCCACCTATGGGGGCAGGGTAAACTGTTTTTT | CASSPHLWGQGKLFF
TRBJ1-1 | - | few | TRBV4-3 | TGCGCCAGCTCTTACTCACGGGGCACTGAAGCTTTCTTT | CASSYSRGTEAFF
TRBJ2-7 | - | - | TRBV5-1 | TGCGCCAGCAGCTTGGCCCTGGGGGGGCTTGGATACGAGCAGTACTTC | CASSLALGGLGYEQYF
TRBJ1-6 | - | - | TRBV27 | TGTGCCAGCAGTTTATCCTCAGGGGCTAATTCACCCCTCCACTTT | CASSLSSGANSPLHF
TRBJ2-7 | - | few | TRBV28 | TGTGCCAGCAGCGAGGACTGGCGGACCTACGAGCAGTACTTC | CASSEDWRTYEQYF
TRBJ2-7 | TRBD2 | many | TRBV6-5 | TGTGCCAGCAGTTTACGACTAGCGGCTAGCGAGCAGTACTTC | CASSLRLAASEQYF
TRBJ1-1 | - | - | TRBV7-9 | TGTGCCAGCAGCTTAGCGGCGCCGCCCGAAGCTTTCTTT | CASSLAAPPEAFF
TRBJ1-4 | - | few | TRBV10-3 | TGTGCCATCAGAGCAGGGAGGACTAATGAAAAACTGTTTTTT | CAIRAGRTNEKLFF
TRBJ2-7 | TRBD1 | many | TRBV18 | TGTGCCAGCTCACCGGGACAGGGCACCTACGAGCAGTACTTC | CASSPGQGTYEQYF
TRBJ1-5 | - | few | TRBV25-1 | TGTGCCAGCAGTGATGTTGGTCATCAGCCCCAGCATTTT | CASSDVGHQPQHF
TRBJ1-1 | TRBD1 | - | TRBV7-9 | TGTGCCAGCATTTCTGAGACAGGGCGGGCCACTGAAGCTTTCTTT | CASISETGRATEAFF
TRBJ2-7 | - | few | TRBV10-3 | TGTGCCATCAGTGGGGGGAGCTACGAGCAGTACTTC | CAISGGSYEQYF
TRBJ2-7 | TRBD1 | - | TRBV12-3/TRBV12-4 | TGTGCCAGCAGGGCAGCCGGGACAGCTTCCTACGAGCAGTACTTC | CASRAAGTASYEQYF
TRBJ2-7 | TRBD2 | many | TRBV7-2 | TGTGCCAGCAGCTTAGCTTGGGAGGGCGCTTACGAGCAGTACTTC | CASSLAWEGAYEQYF
TRBJ2-7 | - | - | TRBV27 | TGTGCCACCGGTGCCGGTACCTACGAGCAGTACTTC | CATGAGTYEQYF
TRBJ2-3 | - | - | TRBV20-1 | TGCAGTGCCCCCCCCCAGGGCACAGATACGCAGTATTTT | CSAPPQGTDTQYF
TRBJ1-1 | - | many | TRBV12-3/TRBV12-4 | TGTGCCAGCAGTTTGCGACAGACGAACACTGAAGCTTTCTTT | CASSLRQTNTEAFF
TRBJ2-7 | - | - | TRBV7-9 | TGTGCCAGCAGCTTAAGCAACGAGCAGTACTTC | CASSLSNEQYF
TRBJ2-7 | - | - | TRBV19 | TGTGCCAGTAGTCGAGTCGGGGGAAGTTTCATTTACGAGCAGTACTTC | CASSRVGGSFIYEQYF
TRBJ2-5 | - | many | TRBV6-1 | TGTGCCACCGTCGGGCTGGACAGAGAAGAGACCCAGTACTTC | CATVGLDREETQYF
TRBJ1-5 | TRBD1 | - | TRBV5-5 | TGTGCCAGCAGCCTGGGCGGGACAGGGAGCAATCAGCCCCAGCATTTT | CASSLGGTGSNQPQHF
TRBJ2-2 | TRBD2 | many | TRBV5-1 | TGCGCCAGCACCCTAGCGGGAGGGGCTTTCTCCGGGGAGCTGTTTTTT | CASTLAGGAFSGELFF
TRBJ1-5 | TRBD1 | few | TRBV18 | TGTGCCAGCTCACCACTTCCTGGACAGGGTTGGAATCAGCCCCAGCATTTT | CASSPLPGQGWNQPQHF
TRBJ1-1 | - | few | TRBV12-3/TRBV12-4 | TGTGCCAGCAGTTTACAGGGATTACTGTCTCCCGCTTTCTTT | CASSLQGLLSPAFF
TRBJ2-5 | - | many | TRBV7-2 | TGTGCCAGCAGCTTAGAGGGGTCTTTCCAAGAGACCCAGTACTTC | CASSLEGSFQETQYF
TRBJ1-5 | - | - | TRBV9 | TGTGCCAGCAGCGTAGACGCTACAGGCAATCAGCCCCAGCATTTT | CASSVDATGNQPQHF
TRBJ2-2 | - | - | TRBV20-1 | TGCAGTGCTAAAACAGATCTTGTCAGCACCGGGGAGCTGTTTTTT | CSAKTDLVSTGELFF
TRBJ2-5 | - | - | TRBV30 | TGTGCCTGGAAAGCCTTCCAAGAGACCCAGTACTTC | CAWKAFQETQYF
TRBJ1-2 | TRBD1 | many | TRBV24-1 | TGTGCCACCAGTGAGGGACAGGGGCGAGGTTATGGCTACACCTTC | CATSEGQGRGYGYTF
TRBJ2-7 | - | many | TRBV28 | TGTGCCAGCAACCCGACATTGGGGGTGTACGAGCAGTACTTC | CASNPTLGVYEQYF
TRBJ2-7 | - | - | TRBV30 | TGTGCCGCAAGGGCCGGCTCCTACGAGCAGTACTTC | CAARAGSYEQYF